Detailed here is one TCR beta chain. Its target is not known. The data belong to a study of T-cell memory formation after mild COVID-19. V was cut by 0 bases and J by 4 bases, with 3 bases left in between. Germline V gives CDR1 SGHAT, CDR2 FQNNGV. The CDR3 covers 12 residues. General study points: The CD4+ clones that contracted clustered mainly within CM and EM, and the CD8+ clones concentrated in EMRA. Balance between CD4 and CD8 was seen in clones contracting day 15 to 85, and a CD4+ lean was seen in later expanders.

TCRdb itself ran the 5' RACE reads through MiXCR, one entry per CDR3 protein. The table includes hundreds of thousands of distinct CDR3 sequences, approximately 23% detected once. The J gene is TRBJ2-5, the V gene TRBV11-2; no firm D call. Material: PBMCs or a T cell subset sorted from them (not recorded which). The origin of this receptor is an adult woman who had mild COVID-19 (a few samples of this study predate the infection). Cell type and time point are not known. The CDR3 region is CASSLERETQYF. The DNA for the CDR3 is TGTGCCAGCAGCTTAGAGCGAGAGACCCAGTACTTC.